Below, 18 T cell receptor beta chains from the same sample are listed, as sequenced in a study of blood T cell repertoires in COVID-19. Generated by immunoSEQ multiplex PCR, the TCRdb table keeps only in-frame clones and is missing some. The table lists 180,000 or so clones, approximately 85% of them singletons. The sequenced sample consisted of PBMCs or T cells enriched from blood (not recorded which). Source of these receptors: a woman in her thirties who had recovered from COVID-19.

This chain joins TRBV2 and TRBJ2-3; 8 nucleotides align to TRBD1. The germline V gene has CDR1 SNHLY and CDR2 FYNNEI. This CDR3 has 14 residues. V lost 10 bases and J lost 8; bases outside the gene matches: 14. The CDR3 sequence: CAISDRGTGGTQYF. CDR3 nucleotides: TGTGCCATTTCCGACAGGGGCACGGGCGGTACGCAGTATTTT.

V usage is TRBV19 and J usage is TRBJ2-7; TRBD2 might be the D (5 bases). Germline-derived CDR1 and CDR2 are LNHDA and SQIVND (reference sequence). V was trimmed by 11 bases and J by 4 bases, leaving 9 bases between them. This CDR3 comprises 10 residues. The DNA of the CDR3 is TGTGCCGCTGGAGGATACGAGCAGTACTTC. Its translation: CAAGGYEQYF.

This clone was seen a handful of times. The V and J genes are TRBV29-1 and TRBJ1-3; 10 bases map to TRBD1. V shed 4 bases and J 2 bases; nucleotides not matched to a gene: 2. Germline CDR1 is SQVTM and CDR2 is ANQGSEA. The CDR3 sequence is 14 residues long. CDR3 DNA sequence: TGCAGCGTTGTCGACAGGGGGCCTGGAAACACCATATATTTT. This encodes CSVVDRGPGNTIYF.

This chain links TRBV4-1 with TRBJ2-3; D is possibly TRBD2 (6 bases). Germline CDR1 is MGHRA and CDR2 is YSYEKL. The germline V and J ends were trimmed by 4 bases and 2 bases, with 25 bases remaining between them. The CDR3 contains 19 residues. CDR3: CASSPLPLSLAEHTDTQYF. DNA of the CDR3: TGCGCCAGCAGCCCGCTCCCCCTTTCCTTAGCGGAACACACAGATACGCAGTATTTT.

J is TRBJ1-2 and V is TRBV6-5; 10 positions match TRBD1. The J segment lost 6 bases and the V segment lost 1 base, leaving 5 bases of the junction unmatched. Germline loops: CDR1 MNHEY, CDR2 SVGAGI. This CDR3 comprises 15 residues. CDR3 amino acids: CASSYYAGTGDGYTF. CDR3 DNA sequence: TGTGCCAGCAGTTACTACGCCGGGACAGGGGATGGCTACACCTTC.

The rearrangement joins TRBV30 to TRBJ2-3, with D maybe TRBD1 (6 bases). The V gene lost 4 bases and the J gene lost 4 bases, with 12 bases spanning the gap. From germline, CDR1 is GTSNPN and CDR2 SVGIG (reference sequence). CDR3 size: 13 residues. This CDR3 reads CAWIAGAADTQYF. The DNA for the CDR3 is TGTGCCTGGATCGCAGGGGCAGCAGATACGCAGTATTTT.

The chain is built from TRBV23-1 and TRBJ2-2; 11 nucleotides line up with TRBD2. TRBV23-1 belongs to the ORF category, with a function that is uncertain. The V gene end was trimmed by 4 bases and the J gene end by 5 bases; junction bases not matched to a gene: 15. The CDR3 consists of 19 residues. CDR3 sequence reads: CASSPPGLAVPCGTGELFF. The CDR3 DNA is TGCGCCAGCAGTCCCCCGGGACTAGCGGTCCCATGTGGAACCGGGGAGCTGTTTTTT.

The CDR3 DNA follows: TGTGCCAGCAGCCAGGACGGACTCTTCTGGTTCGCGTACTTC. This encodes CASSQDGLFWFAYF. This rearrangement joins TRBV28 to TRBJ2-7, with D perhaps TRBD2 (5 bases). The V end was cut by 6 bases, the J end by 12 bases, with 24 bases between. The germline gives CDR1 MDHEN, CDR2 SYDVKM. The CDR3 extends over 14 amino acids.

V is TRBV5-1 and J is TRBJ2-7; D might be TRBD2 (6 bases). Germline CDR1 SGHRS, CDR2 YFSETQ. V lost 4 bases, J lost 6 bases, and 17 bases lay in between. The CDR3 is 14 amino acids. This chain's CDR3 is CASSPLGGNGEQYF. The CDR3, as DNA: TGCGCCAGCAGCCCCCTGGGCGGGAACGGCGAGCAGTACTTC.

This clone occurred once. This chain links TRBV19 with TRBJ1-1; tentative D call: TRBD1 (6 bases). V was trimmed by 4 bases and J by 4 bases, leaving 16 bases between them. Germline assignment: CDR1 LNHDA and CDR2 SQIVND (reference sequence). The CDR3 is made up of 15 amino acids. The CDR3 DNA reads TGTGCCAGTAGTAATCACAGGGTCGGGGCCACTGAAGCTTTCTTT. Residues: CASSNHRVGATEAFF.

The chain carries TRBV5-6 and TRBJ2-7, with 7 bases that match TRBD2. Germline assignment: CDR1 SGHDT and CDR2 YYEEEE. Unmatched junction bases numbered 11, after V lost 1 base and J lost 7 bases. CDR3 size: 15 residues. The CDR3 loop reads CASSLPSGPPGEQYF. In DNA form, the CDR3 reads TGTGCCAGCAGCTTGCCTAGCGGACCACCCGGGGAGCAGTACTTC.

V is TRBV19 and J is TRBJ2-3, with D maybe TRBD1 (6 bases). This CDR3 spans 14 amino acids. V lost 6 bases and J 2 bases, leaving 12 bases between the germline ends. The germline V gene has CDR1 LNHDA and CDR2 SQIVND (reference sequence). The CDR3 nucleotides are TGTGCCAGTAGAACACCGGGACACACAGATACGCAGTATTTT. It encodes CASRTPGHTDTQYF.

The V call is TRBV7-2, the J call TRBJ2-3; 9 bases align to TRBD2. The V segment lost 3 bases and the J segment 0 bases; nucleotides outside the gene matches: 7. The CDR3 length is 17 residues. CDR1 SGHTA and CDR2 FQGNSA come from the germline V gene. CDR3 coding DNA: TGTGCCAGCAGCTTGCCTAGCGGGATTAGCAGCACAGATACGCAGTATTTT. As protein: CASSLPSGISSTDTQYF.

CDR3 sequence reads: CASSSTGVGSPLHF. The CDR3 DNA is TGTGCCAGCAGCTCGACAGGTGTAGGTTCACCCCTCCACTTT. This chain joins TRBV11-2 and TRBJ1-6, with D possibly TRBD1 on 6 matching bases. The germline V gene encodes CDR1 SGHAT and CDR2 FQNNGV. Trimming took off 4 bases at V and 9 bases at J, with 13 bases between the two ends. The CDR3 has 14 amino acids. Combining the CDR3 with reference TRBV11-2 and TRBJ1-6 gives the whole variable domain EAGVAQSPRYKIIEKRQSVAFWCNPISGHATLYWYQQILGQGPKLLIQFQNNGVVDDSQLPKDRFSAERLKGVDSTLKIQPAKLEDSAVYLCASSSTGVGSPLHFGNGTRLTVT.

J is TRBJ2-3 and V is TRBV10-3, with D possibly TRBD2 on 7 matching bases. This CDR3 has 16 amino acids. CDR1 and CDR2 from the germline V gene are ENHRY and SYGVKD. Trimming took off 2 bases at V and 5 bases at J, with 17 bases between the two ends. DNA for the CDR3: TGTGCCATCAGTGAGAGGGGGGGAGCCCCCCAAGATACGCAGTATTTT. Protein: CAISERGGAPQDTQYF.

The J gene is TRBJ2-1, the V gene TRBV2, with D perhaps TRBD2 (5 bases). Germline-derived CDR1 and CDR2 are SNHLY and FYNNEI. Trimming pared 7 bases from V and 6 bases from J, leaving 13 bases between. The CDR3 has 13 amino acids. CDR3 protein: CASILSSRNEQFF. In DNA, the CDR3 is TGTGCCAGCATTTTGTCTAGCCGCAATGAGCAGTTCTTC. Together with reference TRBV2 and TRBJ2-1, the CDR3 gives the full variable domain: EPEVTQTPSHQVTQMGQEVILRCVPISNHLYFYWYRQILGQKVEFLVSFYNNEISEKSEIFDDQFSVERPDGSNFTLKIRSTKLEDSAMYFCASILSSRNEQFFGPGTRLTVL.

The gene calls are TRBV11-2 and TRBJ2-2; tentatively, D is TRBD1 (6 bases). The CDR3 is 17 amino acids. Germline CDR1 SGHAT, CDR2 FQNNGV. Deletions cut 0 bases from V and 5 bases from J, with 16 bases between. CDR3 in amino acids: CASSLENRDGDTGELFF. CDR3 nucleotides: TGTGCCAGCAGCTTAGAGAACAGGGACGGGGATACCGGGGAGCTGTTTTTT.

The chain has TRBV18 and TRBJ1-4; D is possibly TRBD1 (6 bases). The germline V gene encodes CDR1 KGHSH and CDR2 LQKENI. V gave up 3 bases and J gave up 6 bases, with 8 bases separating them. This CDR3 has 13 residues. Written as DNA, the CDR3 is TGTGCCAGCTCACCCCGGACAGATGAAAAACTGTTTTTT. Protein product: CASSPRTDEKLFF.